These 23 T cell receptor beta chains originate from one sample sequenced in a study of T cell responses to AZD1222 COVID-19 vaccine. TCRdb's table, derived via immunoSEQ multiplex PCR, lists solely in-frame clones and lacks some. The sample yields approximately 170,000 clones, around 93% seen once. Sequences were derived from peripheral blood, sampled on day 0 of AZD1222 vaccination. The receptors come from an adult in good health.

The chain recombines TRBV6-2 or TRBV6-3 with TRBJ1-1; no reliable D call. Trimming left V 0 bases short and J 1 base short, with 9 bases between. The CDR3 totals 15 residues. Germline assignment: CDR1 MNHEY and CDR2 SVGEGT. This CDR3 is CASSYSVRGNTEAFF. CDR3 coding DNA: TGTGCCAGCAGTTACTCGGTCCGGGGGAACACTGAAGCTTTCTTT.

The chain joins TRBV27 to TRBJ2-7, with 11 bases lining up with TRBD2. The germline gives CDR1 MNHEY, CDR2 SMNVEV (reference sequence). V trimming: 6 bases; J trimming: 2 bases; junction bases outside the gene matches: 6. CDR3 length: 15 residues. The CDR3 loop is CASRLKTSGAYEQYF. The CDR3 DNA follows: TGTGCCAGCAGACTGAAGACTAGCGGGGCCTACGAGCAGTACTTC.

The chain employs TRBV3-1 (or the pseudogene TRBV3-2) and TRBJ1-4, with D maybe TRBD1 (5 bases). Germline V gene sequence: CDR1 LGHDT, CDR2 YNNKEL (reference sequence). V gave up 6 bases and J gave up 4 bases, with 15 bases separating them. This CDR3 has 15 amino acids. CDR3 region: CASSPPGRDNEKLFF. The DNA for the CDR3 is TGTGCCAGCAGTCCCCCAGGCAGGGATAATGAAAAACTGTTTTTT.

The chain carries TRBV2 and TRBJ2-1; 11 nucleotides match TRBD2. Trimming removed 5 bases from V and 8 bases from J; junction bases left unmatched: 11. The V gene's germline CDR1 is SNHLY and CDR2 FYNNEI. CDR3 size: 16 residues. The CDR3 region is CASSLTLAGGAHEQFF. In nucleotides, the CDR3 is TGTGCCAGCAGTCTTACCCTAGCGGGAGGAGCCCATGAGCAGTTCTTC.

The chain joins TRBV15 to TRBJ2-7; unclear D gene. Germline V gene lookup returns CDR1 LNHNV and CDR2 YYDKDF (reference sequence). The CDR3 sequence is 13 residues long. V was shortened by 0 bases and J by 5 bases, with 8 bases between the two germline ends. The chain's CDR3 is CATSRDVADEQYF. Written as DNA, the CDR3 is TGTGCCACCAGCAGAGATGTGGCAGACGAGCAGTACTTC.

A single count supports this clone. V gene TRBV13 combines with J gene TRBJ1-3, with 7 bases fitting TRBD1. The germline V gene has CDR1 PRHDT and CDR2 FYEKMQ (reference sequence). J gave up 2 bases and V 5 bases, and 6 bases lay outside the gene matches. This CDR3 comprises 15 residues. Here the CDR3 reads CASSTWDRTGNTIYF. The CDR3 nucleotides are TGTGCCAGCAGCACGTGGGACAGAACTGGAAACACCATATATTTT.

The CDR3 loop is CASSPGWRNTEAFF. The CDR3 coding sequence is TGTGCCAGCAGCCCCGGGTGGCGGAACACTGAAGCTTTCTTT. The chain is built from TRBV7-2 and TRBJ1-1; D gene unclear. V lost 5 bases, J lost 1 base, and 11 bases lay in between. Per the germline V gene, CDR1 is SGHTA and CDR2 is FQGNSA. The CDR3 extends over 14 amino acids.

This rearrangement joins TRBV6-4 to TRBJ2-2, with TRBD1 matching 7 bases. J was trimmed by 5 bases and V by 0 bases; bases with no gene match: 6. This CDR3 spans 16 amino acids. The germline gives CDR1 MRHNA, CDR2 SNTAGT. CDR3 sequence: CASSDSAGGRTGELFF. Written as DNA, the CDR3 is TGTGCCAGCAGTGACTCAGCAGGGGGTAGGACCGGGGAGCTGTTTTTT.

This sequence joins TRBV2 and TRBJ1-1; D is possibly TRBD1 (5 bases). Per germline, CDR1 SNHLY and CDR2 FYNNEI. Trimming pared 5 bases from V and 2 bases from J, leaving 15 bases between. The CDR3 is 15 amino acids. The CDR3 DNA is TGTGCCAGCAGTCCAACGGGCAGGGAAAACACTGAAGCTTTCTTT. Translating it yields CASSPTGRENTEAFF.

This chain links TRBV29-1 with TRBJ2-7, with 9 bases identical to TRBD2. The CDR3 extends over 11 amino acids. V shed 7 bases and J 7 bases; nucleotides not matched to a gene: 5. Looked up from germline, CDR1 is SQVTM and CDR2 is ANQGSEA. CDR3 sequence (DNA): TGCAGCGCGCGGGGGGGATATGAGCAGTACTTC. It yields the protein CSARGGYEQYF.

J is TRBJ2-7 and V is TRBV6-1; 9 nucleotides line up with TRBD1. From germline, CDR1 is MNHNS and CDR2 SASEGT. The CDR3 loop spans 15 amino acids. With V trimmed by 1 base and J by 5 bases, 6 bases remained unmatched. CDR3 in amino acids: CASSEGTGVFDEQYF. The CDR3 coding sequence is TGTGCCAGCAGTGAAGGGACAGGGGTTTTCGACGAGCAGTACTTC.

The rearrangement joins TRBV19 to TRBJ2-4; no reliable D call. The germline gives CDR1 LNHDA, CDR2 SQIVND (reference sequence). The CDR3 length is 15 residues. V lost 1 base and J 0 bases, leaving 7 bases between the germline ends. In nucleotides, the CDR3 is TGTGCCAGTAGTATAGGTCAGTCAGCCAAAAACATTCAGTACTTC. Amino acid sequence: CASSIGQSAKNIQYF.

This chain joins TRBV15 and TRBJ2-7; D is tentatively TRBD1 or TRBD2 (5 bases each). The CDR3 extends over 14 amino acids. Germline CDR1 reads LNHNV; CDR2 reads YYDKDF (reference sequence). Trimming took off 3 bases at V and 7 bases at J, with 16 bases between the two ends. The CDR3 sequence: CATSSREVEGEQYF. CDR3 bases: TGTGCCACCAGCAGCCGGGAAGTCGAGGGGGAGCAGTACTTC. Full variable domain (remainder filled in from reference TRBV15 and TRBJ2-7): DAMVIQNPRYQVTQFGKPVTLSCSQTLNHNVMYWYQQKSSQAPKLLFHYYDKDFNNEADTPDNFQSRRPNTSFCFLDIRSPGLGDTAMYLCATSSREVEGEQYFGPGTRLTVT.

The chain employs TRBV28 and TRBJ2-1, with 9 nucleotides matching TRBD2. Germline CDR1 reads MDHEN; CDR2 reads SYDVKM. The CDR3 runs 18 residues. Trimming removed 6 bases from V and 3 bases from J; junction bases left unmatched: 15. DNA for the CDR3: TGTGCCAGCAGCAAATTGGGGTTAGCGGGAGAATACTACAATGAGCAGTTCTTC. It yields the protein CASSKLGLAGEYYNEQFF.

The DNA for the CDR3 is TGCGCCAGCAGAAAACTAGCGGGGACTTCCAATGAGCAGTTCTTC. Translating it yields CASRKLAGTSNEQFF. The chain links TRBV5-1 to TRBJ2-1; 10 bases line up with TRBD2. Losses at the gene ends were 5 bases for V and 6 bases for J; bases not matched to a gene: 8. The CDR3 extends over 15 amino acids. Germline CDR1 is SGHRS and CDR2 is YFSETQ. The complete variable domain, with remaining parts taken from reference TRBV5-1 and TRBJ2-1, reads KAGVTQTPRYLIKTRGQQVTLSCSPISGHRSVSWYQQTPGQGLQFLFEYFSETQRNKGNFPGRFSGRQFSNSRSEMNVSTLELGDSALYLCASRKLAGTSNEQFFGPGTRLTVL.

This clone was counted a single time. The chain couples TRBV28 to TRBJ1-6; D uncertain. Germline V lookup: CDR1 MDHEN, CDR2 SYDVKM. The length of the CDR3 is 17 residues. Trimming left V 2 bases short and J 6 bases short, with 17 bases between. As DNA, the CDR3 is TGTGCCAGCAGTTTAAGTTTTGGTAGGACGGTTAATTCACCCCTCCACTTT. Encoded protein: CASSLSFGRTVNSPLHF.

The chain has TRBV27 and TRBJ2-7; 8 positions match TRBD2. V shed 3 bases, J shed 3 bases, and the junction held 7 bases outside the gene matches. Germline CDR1 reads MNHEY; CDR2 reads SMNVEV (reference sequence). The CDR3 extends over 15 amino acids. CDR3 sequence (DNA): TGTGCCAGCAGTTTGAGGCTAGCGGGCAACTACGAGCAGTACTTC. Residues: CASSLRLAGNYEQYF.

The chain is built from TRBV9 and TRBJ2-1; 9 positions match TRBD2. The CDR3 runs 15 residues. CDR1 and CDR2 from the germline V gene are SGDLS and YYNGEE. The V gene end was trimmed by 0 bases and the J gene end by 8 bases; junction bases not matched to a gene: 6. The chain's CDR3 is CASSVVSGRFDEQFF. CDR3 in DNA: TGTGCCAGCAGCGTAGTTAGCGGGAGATTCGATGAGCAGTTCTTC.

A word on this clone: One end of the junction is discordant with germline, which a read error may explain. The chain links TRBV7-7 to TRBJ2-1; no clear D gene. The CDR3 covers 15 residues. CDR1 is SSHAT, CDR2 FNYEAQ, per germline (reference sequence). The DNA for the CDR3 is TGTGCTAGCAGCCCCGGACCGCAACCCTACAATGAGCAGTTCTTC. This encodes CASSPGPQPYNEQFF.

This clone was observed a single time. The chain has TRBV7-3 and TRBJ2-3; D remains unclear. Trimming removed 3 bases at V and 2 bases at J, with 6 bases between. Per germline, CDR1 SGHTA and CDR2 FQGTGA. This CDR3 contains 13 residues. The CDR3 sequence: CASSLAPTDTQYF. The CDR3 DNA sequence: TGTGCCAGCAGCTTGGCACCCACAGATACGCAGTATTTT.

The chain links TRBV29-1 to TRBJ1-5, with unresolved D. The CDR3 has 13 residues. Germline lookup yields CDR1 SQVTM and CDR2 ANQGSEA. V was pared by 5 bases and J by 4 bases, with 12 bases between. In DNA, the CDR3 is TGCAGCGTTCAGTTTACCTTAAATCAGCCCCAGCATTTT. Translating gives CSVQFTLNQPQHF.

V and J are TRBV28 and TRBJ1-2; D gene unclear. This CDR3 has 14 residues. CDR1 and CDR2 from the germline V gene are MDHEN and SYDVKM. Trimming pared 2 bases from V and 8 bases from J, leaving 15 bases between. The CDR3 DNA is TGTGCCAGCAGTTTAGGTTCGGGGTACGGCGGCTACACCTTC. This codes for CASSLGSGYGGYTF.

CDR3 in DNA: TGTGCCAGCAGCAAACTAAGGAGGGGTTCCAATGAGCAGTTCTTC. Translating gives CASSKLRRGSNEQFF. This chain uses TRBV21-1 with TRBJ2-1; the D segment call TRBD2 is taken from the table without a DNA check. TRBV21-1 is an annotated pseudogene. The CDR3 sequence is 15 residues long.